What follows are 27 T cell receptor beta chains derived from one specimen sequenced in a study of Ad26.COV2.S vaccination and SARS-CoV-2 variants (dated by TCRdb to about 2021). Receptors were amplified or captured by the immunoSEQ multiplex PCR assay. TCRdb carries this immuneACCESS record with in-frame sequences only. Its versions omit some clonotypes, under half of them owing to an unresolved V gene in the studies checked, with the rest unexplained. The sample has roughly 700,000 clones on record, approximately 88% of them singletons. Clones ranked in the top ten supply around 1.5% of the sample. The treatment or condition label, read with the paper, signifies: some 20 received Ad26.COV2.S at low or high dose, single or two shots; 5 received placebo; per-sample allocation not given. For vaccine and placebo recipients, the sequenced repertoires came from samples collected on day 63 after the first injection.

The sample here was peripheral blood, taken in a trial of Ad26.COV2.S vaccine versus placebo. These receptor sequences come from a person aged 18-60 years who received the Ad26.COV2.S COVID-19 vaccine or a placebo.

The chain recombines TRBV6-1 with TRBJ1-1; the D is unclear. The length of the CDR3 is 14 residues. V dropped 1 base and J dropped 2 bases, with 8 bases sitting between them. CDR1 is MNHNS, CDR2 SASEGT, per germline. CDR3 in DNA: TGTGCCAGCAGTGAAGGTGGGAGTAACACTGAAGCTTTCTTT. It is translated as CASSEGGSNTEAFF.

The genes are TRBV5-6 and TRBJ2-2; TRBD2 matches at 10 bases. The CDR3 length is 16 residues. Trimming at V came to 1 base and at J to 4 bases, leaving 4 bases not matched to a gene. Per germline, CDR1 SGHDT and CDR2 YYEEEE. CDR3 amino acids: CASSLPSGRITGELFF. DNA for the CDR3: TGTGCCAGCAGCTTGCCTAGCGGGAGAATCACCGGGGAGCTGTTTTTT.

This clone was seen only a few times. The rearrangement uses TRBV29-1 and TRBJ1-1; 11 nucleotides agree with TRBD1. The CDR3 spans 15 residues. J gave up 5 bases and V 7 bases, and 12 bases lay outside the gene matches. Germline V gene sequence: CDR1 SQVTM, CDR2 ANQGSEA. The DNA of the CDR3 is TGCAGCGCCGTGGACAGGGGGCGCGAGGTAACTGAAGCTTTCTTT. Its translation: CSAVDRGREVTEAFF.

The table lists this clone with a count of one. The CDR3 reads CASSEGQMYQETQYF. The CDR3 DNA follows: TGTGCCAGCAGTGAAGGACAGATGTACCAAGAGACCCAGTACTTC. V and J are TRBV25-1 and TRBJ2-5; D is possibly TRBD1 (6 bases). The V and J ends lost 2 bases and 0 bases respectively, with 10 bases between them. The CDR3 runs to 15 residues. Germline CDR1 is MGHDK and CDR2 is SYGVNS.

The chain recombines TRBV29-1 with TRBJ1-1, with unresolved D. V gave up 2 bases and J gave up 0 bases, with 7 bases separating them. Germline V lookup: CDR1 SQVTM, CDR2 ANQGSEA. This CDR3 has 13 residues. CDR3 in amino acids: CSVERFMNTEAFF. DNA of the CDR3: TGCAGCGTTGAAAGGTTTATGAACACTGAAGCTTTCTTT.

The genes are TRBV6-5 and TRBJ1-1; D is perhaps TRBD1 (5 bases). Trimming shortened V by 5 bases and J by 5 bases, and 18 bases separated the two germline ends. The germline gives CDR1 MNHEY, CDR2 SVGAGI. The CDR3 has 15 residues. The CDR3 region has the DNA TGTGCCAGCAGTAATATCCTAGGGGCCGGTACTGAAGCTTTCTTT. Encoded protein: CASSNILGAGTEAFF.

This clone was detected only once. This chain links TRBV7-8 with TRBJ2-1; 7 bases are a match to TRBD2. CDR1 and CDR2 (germline): SGHVS, FQNEAQ. V gave up 3 bases and J gave up 8 bases; unmatched junction bases: 4. This CDR3 region has 13 residues. In DNA form, the CDR3 reads TGTGCCAGCAGCTTCGGACTAGGCTATGAGCAGTTCTTC. It translates to CASSFGLGYEQFF.

The rearrangement joins TRBV24-1 to TRBJ2-7; the D call may be TRBD1 or TRBD2 (5 bases each). The germline V and J ends were trimmed by 2 bases and 6 bases, with 22 bases remaining between them. The CDR3 runs to 17 residues. Germline CDR1 KGHDR, CDR2 SFDVKD. This chain's CDR3 is CATSDWAREGSSGEQYF. As DNA, the CDR3 is TGTGCCACCAGTGATTGGGCCCGAGAGGGGAGTTCAGGCGAGCAGTACTTC.

V gene TRBV16 combines with J gene TRBJ2-2, with a tentative D call TRBD1 (6 bases). The CDR3 is 16 amino acids. Germline V lookup: CDR1 KGHSY, CDR2 FQNENV. V gave up 1 base and J gave up 6 bases, with 15 bases separating them. The CDR3 region is CASSQYIQGQSGELFF. The DNA for the CDR3 is TGTGCCAGCAGCCAATACATTCAGGGGCAATCCGGGGAGCTGTTTTTT.

The rearrangement uses TRBV7-3 and TRBJ2-3; 14 bases agree with TRBD2. V lost 5 bases, J lost 6 bases, and 7 bases stayed unmatched. This CDR3 region has 16 residues. CDR1 is SGHTA and CDR2 is FQGTGA in the germline V gene. The CDR3 loop reads CASSPATSGGVDTQYF. The CDR3 DNA reads as TGTGCCAGCAGCCCCGCGACTAGCGGGGGGGTGGATACGCAGTATTTT.

The chain joins TRBV24-1 to TRBJ2-1, with 13 bases aligning to TRBD2. The germline V gene has CDR1 KGHDR and CDR2 SFDVKD. This CDR3 contains 17 residues. V was clipped by 4 bases and J by 8 bases; unmatched bases: 10. CDR3 amino acids: CATSDPPGLAGLDEQFF. The CDR3 nucleotides are TGTGCCACCAGTGACCCCCCGGGACTAGCGGGATTGGATGAGCAGTTCTTC.

About this clone: Other DNA sequences from this sample encode an identical CDR3 as well. The chain carries TRBV6-5 and TRBJ1-2; TRBD1 aligns across 7 bases. The germline CDR1 and CDR2 sequences are MNHEY and SVGAGI. V dropped 5 bases and J dropped 2; count of bases not matched to a gene: 2. The CDR3 runs to 13 residues. This CDR3 is CASSRQGNYGYTF. The CDR3 DNA sequence: TGTGCCAGCAGTCGACAGGGAAACTATGGCTACACCTTC.

The chain recombines TRBV7-2 with TRBJ1-4; perhaps TRBD1 as D (6 bases). V was shortened by 5 bases and J by 3 bases, with 10 bases between the two germline ends. This CDR3 comprises 14 residues. Germline V gives CDR1 SGHTA, CDR2 FQGNSA. Written as DNA, the CDR3 is TGTGCCAGCAGCCCTCAGGGGTCTAATGAAAAACTGTTTTTT. Its translation: CASSPQGSNEKLFF.

V usage is TRBV2 and J usage is TRBJ2-7; D not resolved. Trimming left V 5 bases short and J 4 bases short, with 6 bases between. The CDR3 has 11 amino acids. Germline lookup yields CDR1 SNHLY and CDR2 FYNNEI. CDR3 bases: TGTGCCAGCAGTCCAGTGTACGAGCAGTACTTC. It translates to CASSPVYEQYF. The full variable domain, completed using reference TRBV2 and TRBJ2-7, is EPEVTQTPSHQVTQMGQEVILRCVPISNHLYFYWYRQILGQKVEFLVSFYNNEISEKSEIFDDQFSVERPDGSNFTLKIRSTKLEDSAMYFCASSPVYEQYFGPGTRLTVT.

The chain recombines TRBV5-1 with TRBJ2-7, with 9 nucleotides matching TRBD2. This CDR3 has 16 amino acids. In germline, CDR1 is SGHRS, CDR2 YFSETQ. The ends lost 0 bases at V and 6 bases at J; junction bases unmatched: 10. The CDR3 DNA reads as TGCGCCAGCAGCTTGGCCGGCTTGGGCGGGAGGGTCGAGCAGTACTTC. It encodes CASSLAGLGGRVEQYF. Full variable domain (rest looked up from reference TRBV5-1 and TRBJ2-7): KAGVTQTPRYLIKTRGQQVTLSCSPISGHRSVSWYQQTPGQGLQFLFEYFSETQRNKGNFPGRFSGRQFSNSRSEMNVSTLELGDSALYLCASSLAGLGGRVEQYFGPGTRLTVT.

This clone was seen once. The J gene is TRBJ2-4, the V gene TRBV7-9, with a tentative D call TRBD1 (5 bases). V gave up 0 bases and J gave up 3 bases, with 18 bases separating them. The germline gives CDR1 SEHNR, CDR2 FQNEAQ (reference sequence). CDR3 length equals 18 residues. The CDR3 coding sequence is TGTGCCAGCAGCTTAGCGGGTTCTCAGGGAATTCTCAAAAACATTCAGTACTTC. Encoded protein: CASSLAGSQGILKNIQYF.

The genes are TRBV6-1 and TRBJ2-1, with 12 bases identical to TRBD2. Unmatched junction bases numbered 12, after V lost 2 bases and J lost 13 bases. The CDR3 is 16 amino acids. CDR1 is MNHNS, CDR2 SASEGT, per germline. The CDR3 sequence: CASSESRASGREYQFF. In DNA form, the CDR3 reads TGTGCCAGCAGTGAATCTCGGGCTAGCGGGAGGGAGTACCAGTTCTTC.

The chain couples TRBV20-1 to TRBJ1-4; TRBD1 agrees at 10 bases. V shed 3 bases, J shed 12 bases, and the junction held 7 bases outside the gene matches. The CDR3 is 13 amino acids. Germline V CDR1 and CDR2: DFQATT, SNEGSKA (reference sequence). For the CDR3, the DNA is TGCAGTGCTAGTCGGGACAGGGGATGGGAACTGTTTTTT. Protein: CSASRDRGWELFF.

The V gene is TRBV2, the J gene TRBJ2-7; 12 positions agree with TRBD2. V lost 8 bases, J lost 7 bases, and 12 bases stayed unmatched. The germline gives CDR1 SNHLY, CDR2 FYNNEI. CDR3 size: 15 residues. The CDR3 DNA follows: TGTGCCAGCGGGGGACTAGCGGGTCCCTCGGGGGAGCAGTACTTC. It specifies CASGGLAGPSGEQYF.

The J gene is TRBJ1-6, the V gene TRBV24-1; D not certain. Trimming took 6 bases from V and 0 from J, leaving 8 bases between them. Germline CDR1 and CDR2: KGHDR and SFDVKD. CDR3 size: 15 residues. CDR3 region: CATSSVLSYNSPLHF. In nucleotides, the CDR3 is TGTGCCACCAGTTCCGTTCTCTCCTATAATTCACCCCTCCACTTT.

This chain uses TRBV7-9 with TRBJ2-5, with 8 bases identical to TRBD1. Losses at the gene ends were 2 bases for V and 5 bases for J; bases not matched to a gene: 4. This CDR3 region has 14 residues. CDR1 SEHNR and CDR2 FQNEAQ come from the germline V gene (reference sequence). CDR3 DNA: TGTGCCAGCAGCTTACAGGGGGCCCTCGAGACCCAGTACTTC. Its translation: CASSLQGALETQYF.

The chain is built from TRBV3-1 (or the pseudogene TRBV3-2) and TRBJ1-3; 8 positions match TRBD1. With V trimmed by 5 bases and J by 8 bases, 5 bases remained unmatched. Germline CDR1 is LGHDT and CDR2 is YNNKEL (reference sequence). This CDR3 has 13 residues. CDR3 sequence: CASSSTGGHTIYF. In DNA, the CDR3 is TGTGCCAGCAGCTCCACAGGGGGACACACCATATATTTT.

V and J are TRBV30 and TRBJ1-5, with D possibly matching TRBD1 (6 bases). The CDR3 has 14 residues. Per germline, CDR1 GTSNPN and CDR2 SVGIG (reference sequence). Trimming took 1 base from V and 0 from J, leaving 7 bases between them. CDR3 sequence reads: CAWSEGDSNQPQHF. CDR3 bases: TGTGCCTGGAGTGAGGGGGATAGCAATCAGCCCCAGCATTTT.

The V call is TRBV19, the J call TRBJ1-3; D is unresolved. Looked up from germline, CDR1 is LNHDA and CDR2 is SQIVND (reference sequence). Deletions cut 3 bases from V and 2 bases from J, with 14 bases between. This CDR3 is 16 amino acids long. The chain's CDR3 is CASSITGLPPGNTIYF. In DNA, the CDR3 is TGTGCCAGTAGTATCACCGGACTCCCCCCTGGAAACACCATATATTTT.

The J gene is TRBJ1-6, the V gene TRBV4-2; D is unclear. CDR3 length: 17 residues. CDR1 LGHNA and CDR2 YNFKEQ come from the germline V gene. V lost 1 base and J 6 bases, leaving 16 bases between the germline ends. The CDR3 is CASSQGPGFLVNSPLHF. The CDR3, as DNA: TGTGCCAGCAGCCAAGGTCCGGGTTTCCTGGTTAATTCACCCCTCCACTTT.

V usage is TRBV3-1 (or the pseudogene TRBV3-2) and J usage is TRBJ1-2; no clear D. The CDR3 is made up of 13 amino acids. Trimming removed 0 bases from V and 8 bases from J, with 10 bases in between. Germline CDR1 is LGHDT and CDR2 is YNNKEL (reference sequence). The CDR3 DNA is TGTGCCAGCAGCCAAGAGGGCAGCGGAGGCTACACCTTC. Residues: CASSQEGSGGYTF.

This clone was found once. This rearrangement joins TRBV7-2 to TRBJ2-1; 8 bases line up with TRBD2. Losses at the gene ends were 5 bases for V and 9 bases for J; bases not matched to a gene: 3. Germline V gene sequence: CDR1 SGHTA, CDR2 FQGNSA. The CDR3 sequence is 12 residues long. The CDR3 region is CASSPGGFEQFF. DNA for the CDR3: TGTGCCAGCAGCCCGGGGGGGTTTGAGCAGTTCTTC.